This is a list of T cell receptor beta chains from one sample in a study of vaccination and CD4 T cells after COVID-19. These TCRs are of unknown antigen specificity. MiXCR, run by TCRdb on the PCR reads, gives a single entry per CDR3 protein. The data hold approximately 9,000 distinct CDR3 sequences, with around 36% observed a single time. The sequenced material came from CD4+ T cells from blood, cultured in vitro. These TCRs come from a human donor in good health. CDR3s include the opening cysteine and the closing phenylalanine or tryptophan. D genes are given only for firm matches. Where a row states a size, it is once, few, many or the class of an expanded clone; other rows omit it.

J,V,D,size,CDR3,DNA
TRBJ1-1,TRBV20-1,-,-,CSARKVRALNTEAFF,TGCAGTGCTAGAAAGGTTCGGGCATTGAACACTGAAGCTTTCTTT
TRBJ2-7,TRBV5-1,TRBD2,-,CASSLTSGNYEQYF,TGCGCCAGCAGCTTAACTAGCGGGAACTACGAGCAGTACTTC
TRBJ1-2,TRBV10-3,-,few,CAISESGRDYGYTF,TGTGCCATCAGTGAGTCGGGCCGGGACTATGGCTACACCTTC
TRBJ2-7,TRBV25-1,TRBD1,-,CASTKGQGAYEQYF,TGTGCCAGCACCAAAGGACAGGGAGCCTACGAGCAGTACTTC
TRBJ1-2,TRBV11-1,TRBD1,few,CASSSRDRVAGYTF,TGTGCCAGCAGCAGCCGGGACAGGGTGGCTGGCTACACCTTC
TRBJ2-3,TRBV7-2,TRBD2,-,CASSPRLAGDRTDTQYF,TGTGCCAGCAGCCCCCGACTAGCGGGAGACAGAACAGATACGCAGTATTTT
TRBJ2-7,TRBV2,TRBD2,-,CAHSEGLAAYEQYF,TGTGCACACTCAGAAGGACTAGCGGCCTACGAGCAGTACTTC
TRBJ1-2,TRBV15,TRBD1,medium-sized,CATSRGQGVRGYTF,TGTGCCACCAGCAGAGGTCAGGGGGTGAGGGGCTACACCTTC
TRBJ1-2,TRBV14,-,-,CASSQGGTGLHGYTF,TGTGCCAGCAGCCAAGGTGGAACGGGTTTACATGGCTACACCTTC
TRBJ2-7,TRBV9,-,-,CASSVTGSSYEQYF,TGTGCCAGCAGCGTAACTGGGAGCTCCTACGAGCAGTACTTC